One sample yielded the 17 T cell receptor beta chains listed below, sequenced in a study of blood T cell repertoires in COVID-19. Data came from immunoSEQ multiplex PCR; TCRdb stores just in-frame clones and leaves some out. Of some 170,000 clones in the sample, around 80% were seen once. Sequencing used PBMCs or T cells enriched from blood (not recorded which). Receptors originate from a man between 50 and 59 years old who had recovered from COVID-19.

This rearrangement joins TRBV7-3 to TRBJ2-6; tentatively, D is TRBD1 (5 bases). V lost 0 bases and J lost 0, with 6 bases in between. The V gene's germline CDR1 is SGHTA and CDR2 FQGTGA. The CDR3 loop spans 16 amino acids. CDR3 nucleotide sequence: TGTGCCAGCAGCTTAACGACAGCCTCTGGGGCCAACGTCCTGACTTTC. Translation: CASSLTTASGANVLTF.

This rearrangement joins TRBV12-3 or TRBV12-4 to TRBJ2-7; a possible D gene is TRBD2 (5 bases). CDR3 length: 13 residues. V gave up 5 bases and J gave up 6 bases, with 14 bases separating them. The CDR3 is CASSPRVGSEQYF. The CDR3, as DNA: TGTGCCAGCAGTCCGAGGGTGGGGAGCGAGCAGTACTTC.

V usage is TRBV5-6 and J usage is TRBJ1-2; 9 bases fit TRBD1. The ends lost 3 bases at V and 3 bases at J; junction bases unmatched: 12. Germline V CDR1 and CDR2: SGHDT, YYEEEE. The CDR3 is 17 residues long. The CDR3 sequence: CASSSTGGPPSYYGYTF. The CDR3 bases are TGTGCCAGCAGCTCGACAGGGGGGCCTCCCTCCTACTATGGCTACACCTTC. The complete variable domain, with remaining parts taken from reference TRBV5-6 and TRBJ1-2, reads DAGVTQSPTHLIKTRGQQVTLRCSPKSGHDTVSWYQQALGQGPQFIFQYYEEEERQRGNFPDRFSGHQFPNYSSELNVNALLLGDSALYLCASSSTGGPPSYYGYTFGSGTRLTVV.

The J gene is TRBJ2-1, the V gene TRBV5-4; TRBD2 matches at 10 bases. The germline CDR1 and CDR2 sequences are SGHNT and YYREEE (reference sequence). The CDR3 runs 15 residues. Germline trimming cut 5 bases from V and 8 bases from J; bases unmatched to any gene: 10. The CDR3 protein is CASSSQRGGLDEQFF. The CDR3 DNA reads as TGTGCCAGCAGTTCACAGCGGGGGGGCTTGGATGAGCAGTTCTTC.

V gene TRBV3-1 (or the pseudogene TRBV3-2) combines with J gene TRBJ2-3; D call uncertain. The CDR3 covers 13 residues. V gave up 1 base and J gave up 2 bases, with 4 bases separating them. Germline V gives CDR1 LGHDT, CDR2 YNNKEL (reference sequence). CDR3 in DNA: TGTGCCAGCAGCCAAGTTATCACAGATACGCAGTATTTT. Translation gives CASSQVITDTQYF.

The V call is TRBV24-1, the J call TRBJ1-2, with 8 bases that match TRBD1. V shed 4 bases, J shed 7 bases, and the junction held 4 bases outside the gene matches. Germline assignment: CDR1 KGHDR and CDR2 SFDVKD. CDR3 length equals 13 residues. The CDR3 nucleotides are TGTGCCACCAGTGACCGGACAGGGCTTGGCTACACCTTC. It translates to CATSDRTGLGYTF.

Worth noting for this clone: Other DNA sequences in this specimen translate into the identical CDR3. The CDR3 here is CASSLGGRTEAFF. CDR3 in DNA: TGCGCCAGCAGCTTGGGGGGCCGTACTGAAGCTTTCTTT. The chain joins TRBV5-1 to TRBJ1-1, with D possibly being TRBD1 (5 bases). The CDR3 contains 13 residues. Germline-derived CDR1 and CDR2 are SGHRS and YFSETQ. V was pared by 0 bases and J by 5 bases, with 8 bases between.

The chain carries TRBV6-4 and TRBJ2-1, with a possible D match to TRBD2 (6 bases). The ends were cut back, 0 bases at V and 1 base at J, with 10 bases in the middle. CDR3 length: 16 amino acids. Germline-derived CDR1 and CDR2 are MRHNA and SNTAGT. CDR3 nucleotide sequence: TGTGCCAGCAGTGACTCGACTAGAATGTCCTACAATGAGCAGTTCTTC. Its protein is CASSDSTRMSYNEQFF.

Here the CDR3 DNA reads TGTGCCAGTAGTATTGTCCTGGGGGGGACCCAGTACTTC. The encoded protein is CASSIVLGGTQYF. V usage is TRBV19 and J usage is TRBJ2-5; TRBD2 might be the D (6 bases). Germline loops: CDR1 LNHDA, CDR2 SQIVND (reference sequence). The V and J ends lost 3 bases and 7 bases respectively, with 12 bases between them. CDR3 size: 13 residues.

The gene calls are TRBV10-1 and TRBJ2-5; D perhaps matches TRBD2 (6 bases). V was clipped by 6 bases and J by 5 bases, with 19 bases between them. Per germline, CDR1 WNHNN and CDR2 SYGVQD (reference sequence). This CDR3 region has 15 residues. DNA for the CDR3: TGCGCCAGCAGGTTTTGCGGGGCGCACAAGGAGACCCAGTACTTC. It specifies CASRFCGAHKETQYF.

CDR3 amino acids: CASSARTSEVETQYF. The DNA for the CDR3 is TGTGCCAGCAGCGCGAGGACTAGCGAAGTAGAGACCCAGTACTTC. V gene TRBV9 combines with J gene TRBJ2-5, with 9 bases identical to TRBD2. The CDR3 covers 15 residues. Germline V gene sequence: CDR1 SGDLS, CDR2 YYNGEE. The trim removed 3 bases at V and 4 bases at J, leaving 7 bases unmatched.

The chain couples TRBV5-1 to TRBJ2-2; TRBD1 aligns across 7 bases. CDR1 is SGHRS and CDR2 is YFSETQ in the germline V gene. The CDR3 sequence is 16 residues long. J gave up 6 bases and V 2 bases, and 10 bases lay outside the gene matches. This chain's CDR3 is CASSFTPRQGPGELFF. The CDR3, as DNA: TGCGCCAGCAGCTTCACGCCCAGACAGGGTCCCGGGGAGCTGTTTTTT.

This clone was observed many times. This sequence joins TRBV5-4 and TRBJ2-2, with D possibly TRBD1 on 6 matching bases. The V gene lost 4 bases and the J gene lost 2 bases, with 12 bases spanning the gap. CDR1 and CDR2 (germline): SGHNT, YYREEE (reference sequence). The CDR3 totals 15 residues. The CDR3 nucleotides read TGTGCCAGCAGCAAGGACAGCTTTAACACCGGGGAGCTGTTTTTT. Residues: CASSKDSFNTGELFF.

The chain links TRBV28 to TRBJ2-7; possibly TRBD1 for D (5 bases). CDR1 and CDR2 from the germline V gene are MDHEN and SYDVKM. The CDR3 runs 14 residues. V lost 7 bases, J lost 5 bases, and 18 bases lay in between. In DNA form, the CDR3 reads TGTGCCAGCAACCTGGGCAGGGAAGTCAACGAGCAGTACTTC. Its protein is CASNLGREVNEQYF.

This clone was recorded once. The V and J genes are TRBV7-9 and TRBJ2-7; D remains ambiguous. There are 11 residues in the CDR3. Trimming stripped 5 bases from V and 3 bases from J, with 5 bases between. Germline CDR1 reads SEHNR; CDR2 reads FQNEAQ (reference sequence). CDR3 in DNA: TGTGCCAGCAGCCTCCGCTACGAGCAGTACTTC. Its translation is CASSLRYEQYF.

The V and J genes are TRBV4-1 and TRBJ2-1; D is uncertain. The CDR3 runs to 15 residues. CDR1 and CDR2 (germline): MGHRA, YSYEKL. V lost 1 base to trimming and J lost 4 bases, with 11 bases between them. The CDR3 reads CASSQGPGSYNEQFF. CDR3 coding DNA: TGCGCCAGCAGCCAAGGCCCCGGGTCATACAATGAGCAGTTCTTC.

V usage is TRBV6-2 or TRBV6-3 and J usage is TRBJ2-3, with 8 bases lining up with TRBD2. The CDR3 is 16 amino acids. Germline V CDR1 and CDR2: MNHEY, SVGEGT. V was pared by 1 base and J by 2 bases, with 5 bases of the junction left unmatched. The CDR3: CASSYLAGRVTDTQYF. The CDR3 region has the DNA TGTGCCAGCAGTTACTTAGCGGGGCGAGTCACAGATACGCAGTATTTT.